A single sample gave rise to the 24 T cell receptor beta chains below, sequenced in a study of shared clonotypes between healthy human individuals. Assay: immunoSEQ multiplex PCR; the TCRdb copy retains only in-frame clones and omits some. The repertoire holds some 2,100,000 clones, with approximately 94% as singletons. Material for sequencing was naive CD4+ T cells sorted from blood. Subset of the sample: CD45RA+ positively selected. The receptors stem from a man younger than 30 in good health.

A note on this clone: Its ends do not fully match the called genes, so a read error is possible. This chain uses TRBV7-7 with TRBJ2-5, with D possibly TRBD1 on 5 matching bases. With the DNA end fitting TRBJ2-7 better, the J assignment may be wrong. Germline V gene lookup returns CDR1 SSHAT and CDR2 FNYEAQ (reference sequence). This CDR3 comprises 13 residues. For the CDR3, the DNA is TGTGCTAGCAGCTTAGACAGCTCCTACGAGCAGTACTTC. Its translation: CASSLDSSYEQYF.

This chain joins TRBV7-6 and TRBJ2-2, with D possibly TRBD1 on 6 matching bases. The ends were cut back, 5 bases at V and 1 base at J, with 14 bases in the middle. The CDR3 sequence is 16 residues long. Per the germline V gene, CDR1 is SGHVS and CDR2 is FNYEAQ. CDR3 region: CASSPAGTKNTGELFF. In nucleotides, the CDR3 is TGTGCCAGCAGCCCGGCCGGGACAAAGAACACCGGGGAGCTGTTTTTT.

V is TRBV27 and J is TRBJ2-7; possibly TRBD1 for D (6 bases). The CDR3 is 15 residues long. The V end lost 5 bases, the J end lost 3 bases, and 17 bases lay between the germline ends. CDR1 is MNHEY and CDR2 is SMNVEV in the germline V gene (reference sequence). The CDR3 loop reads CASSETSGQSYEQYF. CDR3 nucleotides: TGTGCCAGCAGTGAAACCTCCGGACAGAGCTACGAGCAGTACTTC.

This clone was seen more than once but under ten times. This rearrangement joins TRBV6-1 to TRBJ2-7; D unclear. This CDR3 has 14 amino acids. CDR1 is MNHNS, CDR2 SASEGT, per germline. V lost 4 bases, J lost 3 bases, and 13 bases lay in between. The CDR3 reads CASSAGSTYYEQYF. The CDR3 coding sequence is TGTGCCAGCAGTGCAGGTTCCACCTACTACGAGCAGTACTTC.

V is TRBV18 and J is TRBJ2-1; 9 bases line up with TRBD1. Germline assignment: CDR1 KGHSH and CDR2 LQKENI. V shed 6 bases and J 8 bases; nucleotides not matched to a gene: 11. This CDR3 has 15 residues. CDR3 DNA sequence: TGTGCCAGCTCCCCCCTCGGGACAGGGAGGGATGAGCAGTTCTTC. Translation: CASSPLGTGRDEQFF.

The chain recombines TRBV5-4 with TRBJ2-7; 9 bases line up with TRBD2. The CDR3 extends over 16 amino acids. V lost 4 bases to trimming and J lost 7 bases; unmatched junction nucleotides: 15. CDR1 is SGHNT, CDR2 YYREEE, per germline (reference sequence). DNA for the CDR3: TGTGCCAGCAGCACGGTGCTCCAAGCGGGAGGAGATGAGCAGTACTTC. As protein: CASSTVLQAGGDEQYF.

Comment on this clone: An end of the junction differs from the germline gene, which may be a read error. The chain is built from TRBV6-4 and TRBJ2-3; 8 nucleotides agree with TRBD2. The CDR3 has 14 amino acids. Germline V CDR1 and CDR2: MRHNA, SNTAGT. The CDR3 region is CASSTGGLGDTQYF. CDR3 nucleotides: TGTGCAAGCAGTACGGGGGGGCTGGGAGATACGCAGTATTTT.

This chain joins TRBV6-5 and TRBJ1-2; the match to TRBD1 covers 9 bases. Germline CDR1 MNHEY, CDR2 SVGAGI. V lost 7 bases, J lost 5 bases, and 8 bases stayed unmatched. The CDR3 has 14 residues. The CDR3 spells CASNPGQGLYGYTF. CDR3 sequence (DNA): TGTGCCAGCAACCCGGGACAGGGCTTATATGGCTACACCTTC.

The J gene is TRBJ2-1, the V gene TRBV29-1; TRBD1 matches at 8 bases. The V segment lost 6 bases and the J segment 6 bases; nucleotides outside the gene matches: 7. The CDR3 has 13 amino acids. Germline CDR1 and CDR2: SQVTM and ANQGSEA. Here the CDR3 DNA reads TGCAGCGTCCAGGGGGCGAGTTTCAATGAGCAGTTCTTC. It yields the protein CSVQGASFNEQFF.

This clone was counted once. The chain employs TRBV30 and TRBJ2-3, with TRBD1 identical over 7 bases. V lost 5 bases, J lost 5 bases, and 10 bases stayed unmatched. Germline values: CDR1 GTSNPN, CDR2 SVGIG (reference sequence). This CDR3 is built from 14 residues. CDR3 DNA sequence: TGTGCCTGGGGCCAGGGGGAAAAGGGAGATACGCAGTATTTT. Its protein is CAWGQGEKGDTQYF.

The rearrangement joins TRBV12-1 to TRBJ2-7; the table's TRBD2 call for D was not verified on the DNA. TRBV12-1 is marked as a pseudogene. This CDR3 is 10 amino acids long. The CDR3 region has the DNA TGTGCCAGCAGCTCGGGGGAGCAGTACTTC. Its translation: CASSSGEQYF.

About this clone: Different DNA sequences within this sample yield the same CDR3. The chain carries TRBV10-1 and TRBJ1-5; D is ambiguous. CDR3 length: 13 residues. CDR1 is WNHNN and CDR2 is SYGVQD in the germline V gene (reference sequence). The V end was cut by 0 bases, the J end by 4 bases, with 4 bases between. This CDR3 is CASSESGNQPQHF. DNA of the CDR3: TGCGCCAGCAGTGAGTCTGGAAATCAGCCCCAGCATTTT.

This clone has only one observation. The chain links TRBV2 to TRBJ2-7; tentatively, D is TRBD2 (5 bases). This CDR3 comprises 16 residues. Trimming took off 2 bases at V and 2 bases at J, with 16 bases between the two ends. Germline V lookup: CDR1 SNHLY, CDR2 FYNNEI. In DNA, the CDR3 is TGTGCCAGCAGTGAACGCAAACGACGGGGAGCCTACGAGCAGTACTTC. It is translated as CASSERKRRGAYEQYF.

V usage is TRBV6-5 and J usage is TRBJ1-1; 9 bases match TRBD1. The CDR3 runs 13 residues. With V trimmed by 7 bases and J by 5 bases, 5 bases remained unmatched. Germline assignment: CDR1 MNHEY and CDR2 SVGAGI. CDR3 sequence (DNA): TGTGCCAGCAACAGGGGGCTGCGGACTGAAGCTTTCTTT. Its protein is CASNRGLRTEAFF.

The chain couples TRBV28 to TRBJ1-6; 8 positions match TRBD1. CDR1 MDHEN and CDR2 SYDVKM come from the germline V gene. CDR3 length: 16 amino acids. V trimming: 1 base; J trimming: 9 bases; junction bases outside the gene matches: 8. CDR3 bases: TGTGCCAGCAGTTTATCCCCGGGACAGGTTTCTTCACCCCTCCACTTT. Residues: CASSLSPGQVSSPLHF. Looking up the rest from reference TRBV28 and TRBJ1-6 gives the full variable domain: DVKVTQSSRYLVKRTGEKVFLECVQDMDHENMFWYRQDPGLGLRLIYFSYDVKMKEKGDIPEGYSVSREKKERFSLILESASTNQTSMYLCASSLSPGQVSSPLHFGNGTRLTVT.

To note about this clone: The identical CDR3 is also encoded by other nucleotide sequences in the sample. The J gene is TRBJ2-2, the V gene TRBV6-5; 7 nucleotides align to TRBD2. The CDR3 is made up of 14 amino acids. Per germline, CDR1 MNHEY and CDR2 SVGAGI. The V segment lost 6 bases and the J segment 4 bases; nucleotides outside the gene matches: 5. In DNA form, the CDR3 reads TGTGCCAGCAGCCCCCCGGGGGGCACCGGGGAGCTGTTTTTT. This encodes CASSPPGGTGELFF.

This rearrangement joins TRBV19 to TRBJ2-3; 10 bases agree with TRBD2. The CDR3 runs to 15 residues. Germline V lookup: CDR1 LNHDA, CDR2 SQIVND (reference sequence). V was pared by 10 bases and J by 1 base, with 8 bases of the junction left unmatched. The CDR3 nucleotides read TGTGCCACCTCCTCCGGGACTAGCGGCACAGATACGCAGTATTTT. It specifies CATSSGTSGTDTQYF.

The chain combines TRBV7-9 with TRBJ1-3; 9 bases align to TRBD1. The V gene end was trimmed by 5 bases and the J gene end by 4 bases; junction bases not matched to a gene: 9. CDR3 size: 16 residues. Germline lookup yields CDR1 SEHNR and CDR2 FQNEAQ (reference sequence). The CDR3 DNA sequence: TGTGCCAGCAGCCCCTGGACAGGGGTAAGAGGAAACACCATATATTTT. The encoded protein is CASSPWTGVRGNTIYF. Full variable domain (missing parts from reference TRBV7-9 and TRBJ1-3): DTGVSQNPRHKITKRGQNVTFRCDPISEHNRLYWYRQTLGQGPEFLTYFQNEAQLEKSRLLSDRFSAERPKGSFSTLEIQRTEQGDSAMYLCASSPWTGVRGNTIYFGEGSWLTVV.

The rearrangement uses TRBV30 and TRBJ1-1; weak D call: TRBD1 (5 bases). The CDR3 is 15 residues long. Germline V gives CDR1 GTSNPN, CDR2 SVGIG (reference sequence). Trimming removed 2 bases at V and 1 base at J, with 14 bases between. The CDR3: CAWSLKGTPNTEAFF. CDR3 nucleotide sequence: TGTGCCTGGAGTTTGAAAGGGACCCCGAACACTGAAGCTTTCTTT.

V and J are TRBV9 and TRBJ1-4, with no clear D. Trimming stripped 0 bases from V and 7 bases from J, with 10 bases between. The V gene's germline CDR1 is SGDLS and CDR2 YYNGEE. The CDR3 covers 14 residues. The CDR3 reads CASSVAVVSEKLFF. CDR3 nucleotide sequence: TGTGCCAGCAGCGTAGCTGTGGTTTCTGAAAAACTGTTTTTT.

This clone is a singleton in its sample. Here the CDR3 reads CASRPTGSGNQPQHF. DNA of the CDR3: TGTGCCAGCAGACCGACAGGGAGTGGCAATCAGCCCCAGCATTTT. This chain connects TRBV6-6 to TRBJ1-5; the match to TRBD1 covers 7 bases. The germline V gene has CDR1 MNHNY and CDR2 SVGAGI (reference sequence). This CDR3 spans 15 amino acids. V trimming: 6 bases; J trimming: 2 bases; junction bases outside the gene matches: 7.

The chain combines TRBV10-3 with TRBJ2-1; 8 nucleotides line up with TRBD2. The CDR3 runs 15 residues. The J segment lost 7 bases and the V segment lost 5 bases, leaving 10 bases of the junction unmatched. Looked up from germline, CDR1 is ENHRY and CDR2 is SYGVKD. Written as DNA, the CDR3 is TGTGCCATCAGTTATAGCGGGACGGCAAAAAATGAGCAGTTCTTC. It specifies CAISYSGTAKNEQFF.

The CDR3 is CASSRNRDGQFF. The CDR3 nucleotides are TGTGCCAGCAGTCGAAACAGGGACGGGCAGTTCTTC. This rearrangement joins TRBV6-1 to TRBJ2-1; D possibly corresponds to TRBD1 (6 bases). V lost 5 bases and J lost 12, with 14 bases in between. Germline V lookup: CDR1 MNHNS, CDR2 SASEGT. The CDR3 consists of 12 residues.

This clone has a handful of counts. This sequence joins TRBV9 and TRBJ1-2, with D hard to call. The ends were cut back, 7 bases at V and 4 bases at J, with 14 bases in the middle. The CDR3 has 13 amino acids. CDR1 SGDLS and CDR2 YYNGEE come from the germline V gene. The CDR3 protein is CASGRQATYGYTF. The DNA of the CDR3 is TGTGCCAGCGGACGACAAGCAACCTATGGCTACACCTTC.